The next 7 T cell receptor beta chains were all read from a single sample in a study of CD8+CD57+ T cells in acquired aplastic anemia. It was genomic DNA that served as the template for profiling TCR beta VDJ and CDR3. In TCRdb, the reads were re-called with MiXCR into one record per CDR3 protein. The data contain roughly 150,000 distinct CDR3 sequences, roughly half of them seen just once; the ten biggest clones take up roughly 3.5%. For sequencing, patients were chosen who had shown expansion of CD8+CD57+ cells by flow cytometry. Sequenced: sorted CD4+, CD8+, or CD8+CD57+ T cells (not recorded which) from PBMCs. Every receptor here comes from a human donor with aplastic anemia.

This clonotype was recorded many times. V gene TRBV12-3 or TRBV12-4 combines with J gene TRBJ1-2; no reliable D call. The CDR3 consists of 12 residues. Trimming shortened V by 10 bases and J by 0 bases, and 9 bases separated the two germline ends. In DNA, the CDR3 is TGTGCCACCGCGAGCGCTAACTATGGCTACACCTTC. Translation: CATASANYGYTF.

This clonotype was found many times. The chain combines TRBV6-1 with TRBJ2-7; 7 nucleotides agree with TRBD2. CDR1 MNHNS and CDR2 SASEGT come from the germline V gene. The length of the CDR3 is 13 residues. The ends lost 6 bases at V and 4 bases at J; junction bases unmatched: 6. CDR3 sequence (DNA): TGTGCCAGCAGCCCCGGGGGGAGATACGAGCAGTACTTC. Translating it yields CASSPGGRYEQYF.

The V call is TRBV20-1, the J call TRBJ1-1, with D unresolved. The V end lost 6 bases, the J end lost 5 bases, and 13 bases lay between the germline ends. There are 12 residues in the CDR3. The germline gives CDR1 DFQATT, CDR2 SNEGSKA (reference sequence). The CDR3 DNA follows: TGCAGTGCCATTCACGGAGGGACTGAAGCTTTCTTT. Translating it yields CSAIHGGTEAFF.

Only a few counts were recorded for this clonotype. At one of its ends the junction is not consistent with the germline gene, which may arise from a read error. V is TRBV25-1 and J is TRBJ1-4; weak D call: TRBD1 (5 bases). This CDR3 is 15 amino acids long. CDR1 is MGHDK and CDR2 is SYGVNS in the germline V gene. CDR3 protein: CASSAPGLQDEKLFF. CDR3 nucleotide sequence: TGTGCCAGTAGTGCTCCGGGACTGCAAGATGAAAAACTGTTTTTT.

This clonotype has a handful of counts. Here the CDR3 omits its conserved ending phenylalanine or tryptophan, so a read error is the likely source. No DNA is shown, since the ends of the CDR3 on it are uncertain; the CDR3 is the one TCRdb lists. The chain is built from TRBV29-1 and TRBJ2-5; the table's D call TRBD2 went unverified against the DNA. Inclusive of both ends, the CDR3 amounts to 14 amino acids. Germline V gives CDR1 SQVTM, CDR2 ANQGSEA. The CDR3 spells CSVGEEVPQETQCL.

This clonotype was counted at least ten times. The chain carries TRBV19 and TRBJ1-1; 7 bases are a match to TRBD1. CDR1 and CDR2 (germline): LNHDA, SQIVND (reference sequence). This CDR3 is built from 15 residues. The V and J ends lost 5 bases and 0 bases, in that order; junction bases with no gene match: 6. The chain's CDR3 is CASSWDSSMNTEAFF. In DNA, the CDR3 is TGTGCCAGTAGTTGGGACAGCTCAATGAACACTGAAGCTTTCTTT.

This clonotype showed up many times. The V gene is TRBV5-1, the J gene TRBJ2-2; D gene uncertain. The CDR3 runs 15 residues. The ends were cut back, 0 bases at V and 0 bases at J, with 6 bases in the middle. Germline V lookup: CDR1 SGHRS, CDR2 YFSETQ. The CDR3 sequence is CASSLEAANTGELFF. CDR3 in DNA: TGCGCCAGCAGCTTGGAAGCCGCGAACACCGGGGAGCTGTTTTTT.